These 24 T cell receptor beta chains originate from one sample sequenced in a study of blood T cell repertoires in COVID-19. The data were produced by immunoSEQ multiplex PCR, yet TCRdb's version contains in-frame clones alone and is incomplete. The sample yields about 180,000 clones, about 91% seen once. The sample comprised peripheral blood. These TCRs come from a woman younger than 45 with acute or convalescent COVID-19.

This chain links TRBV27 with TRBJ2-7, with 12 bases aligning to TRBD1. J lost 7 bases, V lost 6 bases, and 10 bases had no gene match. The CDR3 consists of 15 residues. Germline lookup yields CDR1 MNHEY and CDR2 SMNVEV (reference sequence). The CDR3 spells CASSRGQGAPREQYF. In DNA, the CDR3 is TGTGCCAGCAGCCGGGGACAGGGGGCGCCTCGGGAGCAGTACTTC.

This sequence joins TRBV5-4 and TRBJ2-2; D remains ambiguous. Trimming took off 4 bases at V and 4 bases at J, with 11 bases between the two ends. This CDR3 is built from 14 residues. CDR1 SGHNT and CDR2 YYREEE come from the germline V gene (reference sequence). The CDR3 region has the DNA TGTGCCAGCAGCCAGGTCCCCCTCACCGGGGAGCTGTTTTTT. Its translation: CASSQVPLTGELFF.

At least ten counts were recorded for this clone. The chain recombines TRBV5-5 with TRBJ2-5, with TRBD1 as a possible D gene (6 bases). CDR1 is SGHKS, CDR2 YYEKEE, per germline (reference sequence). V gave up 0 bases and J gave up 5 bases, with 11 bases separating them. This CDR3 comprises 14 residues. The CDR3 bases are TGTGCCAGCAGCTTGGATGGGGGCTGGGAGACCCAGTACTTC. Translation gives CASSLDGGWETQYF.

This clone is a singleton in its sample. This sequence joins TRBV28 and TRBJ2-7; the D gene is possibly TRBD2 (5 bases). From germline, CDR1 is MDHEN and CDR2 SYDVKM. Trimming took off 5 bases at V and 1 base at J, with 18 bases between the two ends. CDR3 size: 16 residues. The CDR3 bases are TGTGCCAGCAGTCCTTACACCGACTATCGATCCTACGAGCAGTACTTC. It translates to CASSPYTDYRSYEQYF.

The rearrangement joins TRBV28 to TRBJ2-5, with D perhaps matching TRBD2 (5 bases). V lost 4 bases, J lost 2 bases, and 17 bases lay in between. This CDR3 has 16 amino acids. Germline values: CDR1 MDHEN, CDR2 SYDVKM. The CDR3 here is CASSSATRREQETQYF. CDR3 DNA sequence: TGTGCCAGCAGTTCAGCGACACGTCGGGAACAAGAGACCCAGTACTTC. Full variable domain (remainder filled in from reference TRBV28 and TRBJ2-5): DVKVTQSSRYLVKRTGEKVFLECVQDMDHENMFWYRQDPGLGLRLIYFSYDVKMKEKGDIPEGYSVSREKKERFSLILESASTNQTSMYLCASSSATRREQETQYFGPGTRLLVL.

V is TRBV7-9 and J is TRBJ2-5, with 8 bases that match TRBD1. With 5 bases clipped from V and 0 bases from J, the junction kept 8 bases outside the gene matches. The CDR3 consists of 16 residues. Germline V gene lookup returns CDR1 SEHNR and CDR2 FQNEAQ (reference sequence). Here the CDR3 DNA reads TGTGCCAGCAGCCCGGGGGACAGGTCGTACCAAGAGACCCAGTACTTC. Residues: CASSPGDRSYQETQYF.

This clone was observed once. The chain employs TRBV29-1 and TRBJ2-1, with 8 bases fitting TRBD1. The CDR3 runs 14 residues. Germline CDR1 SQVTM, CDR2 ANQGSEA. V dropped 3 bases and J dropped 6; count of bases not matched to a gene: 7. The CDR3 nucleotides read TGCAGCGTTGACGCCCCCGACAGGGGCAATGAGCAGTTCTTC. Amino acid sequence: CSVDAPDRGNEQFF.

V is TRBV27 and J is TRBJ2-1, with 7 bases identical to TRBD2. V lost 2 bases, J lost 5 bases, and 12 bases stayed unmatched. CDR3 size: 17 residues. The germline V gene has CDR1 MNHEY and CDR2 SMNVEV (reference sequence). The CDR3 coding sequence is TGTGCCAGCAGTTTAACTCTGCGAGCGGGGAGCAACAATGAGCAGTTCTTC. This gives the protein CASSLTLRAGSNNEQFF.

For the CDR3, the DNA is TGCAGTGCTAGTACCCAGGGGCGGGAGACCCAGTACTTC. This gives the protein CSASTQGRETQYF. This rearrangement joins TRBV20-1 to TRBJ2-5; D is possibly TRBD1 (6 bases). This CDR3 is built from 13 residues. V was cut by 3 bases and J by 5 bases, with 13 bases left in between. CDR1 is DFQATT and CDR2 is SNEGSKA in the germline V gene (reference sequence).

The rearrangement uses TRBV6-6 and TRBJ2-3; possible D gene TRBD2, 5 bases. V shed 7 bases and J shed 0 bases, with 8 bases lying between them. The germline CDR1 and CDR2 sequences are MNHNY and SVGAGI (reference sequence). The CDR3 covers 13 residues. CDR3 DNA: TGTGCCAGCAACGGACTGAGCACAGATACGCAGTATTTT. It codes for CASNGLSTDTQYF.

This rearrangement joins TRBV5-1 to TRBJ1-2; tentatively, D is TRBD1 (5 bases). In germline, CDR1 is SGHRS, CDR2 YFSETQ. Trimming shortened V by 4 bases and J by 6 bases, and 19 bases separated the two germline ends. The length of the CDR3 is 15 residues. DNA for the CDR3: TGCGCCAGCAGCCTATGGACCTCGGGGGAGAATGGCTACACCTTC. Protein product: CASSLWTSGENGYTF.

CDR3 sequence reads: CASSEEGLAASTDTQYF. The CDR3 DNA is TGCGCCAGCAGTGAGGAGGGACTAGCGGCTAGCACAGATACGCAGTATTTT. The chain uses TRBV10-1 and TRBJ2-3, with TRBD2 matching 11 bases. The ends lost 2 bases at V and 0 bases at J; junction bases unmatched: 4. This CDR3 comprises 17 residues. CDR1 WNHNN and CDR2 SYGVQD come from the germline V gene (reference sequence).

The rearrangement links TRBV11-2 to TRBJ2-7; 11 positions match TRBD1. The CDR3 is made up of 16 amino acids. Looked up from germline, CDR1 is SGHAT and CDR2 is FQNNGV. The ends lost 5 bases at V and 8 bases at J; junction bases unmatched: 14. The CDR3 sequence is CASSIIPRDRGGKQYF. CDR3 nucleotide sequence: TGTGCCAGCAGCATAATCCCTCGGGACAGGGGGGGCAAGCAGTACTTC. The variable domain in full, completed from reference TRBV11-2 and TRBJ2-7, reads EAGVAQSPRYKIIEKRQSVAFWCNPISGHATLYWYQQILGQGPKLLIQFQNNGVVDDSQLPKDRFSAERLKGVDSTLKIQPAKLEDSAVYLCASSIIPRDRGGKQYFGPGTRLTVT.

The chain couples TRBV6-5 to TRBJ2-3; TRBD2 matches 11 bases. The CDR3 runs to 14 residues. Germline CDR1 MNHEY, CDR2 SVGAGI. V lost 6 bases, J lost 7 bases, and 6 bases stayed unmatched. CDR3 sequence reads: CASSLGLAEHTQYF. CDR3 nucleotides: TGTGCCAGCAGCCTGGGACTAGCGGAGCATACGCAGTATTTT.

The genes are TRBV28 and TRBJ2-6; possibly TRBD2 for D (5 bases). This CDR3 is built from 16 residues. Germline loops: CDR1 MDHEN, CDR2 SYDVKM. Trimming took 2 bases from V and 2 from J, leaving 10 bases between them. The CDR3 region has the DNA TGTGCCAGCAGTTTAACCGGACTGGCTGGGGCCAACGTCCTGACTTTC. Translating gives CASSLTGLAGANVLTF.

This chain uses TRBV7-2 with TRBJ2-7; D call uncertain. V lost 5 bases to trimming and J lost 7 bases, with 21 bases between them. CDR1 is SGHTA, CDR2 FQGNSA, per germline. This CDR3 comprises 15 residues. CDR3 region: CASSLNAQAFVEQYF. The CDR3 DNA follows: TGTGCCAGCAGCCTTAACGCCCAGGCTTTTGTGGAGCAGTACTTC. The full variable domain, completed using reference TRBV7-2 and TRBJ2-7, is GAGVSQSPSNKVTEKGKDVELRCDPISGHTALYWYRQSLGQGLEFLIYFQGNSAPDKSGLPSDRFSAERTGGSVSTLTIQRTQQEDSAVYLCASSLNAQAFVEQYFGPGTRLTVT.

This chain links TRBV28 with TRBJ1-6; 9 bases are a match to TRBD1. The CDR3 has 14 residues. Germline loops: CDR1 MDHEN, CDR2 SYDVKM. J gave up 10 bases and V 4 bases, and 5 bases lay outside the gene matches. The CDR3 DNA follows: TGTGCCAGCAGTTCGGGGACAGGGAGATCACCCCTCCACTTT. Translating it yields CASSSGTGRSPLHF.

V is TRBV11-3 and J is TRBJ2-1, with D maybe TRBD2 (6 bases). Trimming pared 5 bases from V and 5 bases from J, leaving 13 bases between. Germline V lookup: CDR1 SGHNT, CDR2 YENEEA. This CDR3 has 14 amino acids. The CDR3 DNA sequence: TGTGCCAGCAGCCCGGGACTGTCGAACAATGAGCAGTTCTTC. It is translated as CASSPGLSNNEQFF.

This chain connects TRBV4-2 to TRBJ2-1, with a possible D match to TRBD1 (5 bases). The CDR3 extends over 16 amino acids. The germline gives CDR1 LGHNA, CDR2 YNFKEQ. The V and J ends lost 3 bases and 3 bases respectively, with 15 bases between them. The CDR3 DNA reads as TGTGCCAGCAGCCAGATGACAGTGGGTGACTACAATGAGCAGTTCTTC. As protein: CASSQMTVGDYNEQFF.

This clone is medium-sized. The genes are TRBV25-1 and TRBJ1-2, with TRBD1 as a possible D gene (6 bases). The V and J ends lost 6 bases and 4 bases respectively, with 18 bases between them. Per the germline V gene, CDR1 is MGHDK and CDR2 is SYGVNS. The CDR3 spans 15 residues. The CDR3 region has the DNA TGTGCCAGCAGCCCGGGGGGGGCGCGTGGCTATGGCTACACCTTC. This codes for CASSPGGARGYGYTF.

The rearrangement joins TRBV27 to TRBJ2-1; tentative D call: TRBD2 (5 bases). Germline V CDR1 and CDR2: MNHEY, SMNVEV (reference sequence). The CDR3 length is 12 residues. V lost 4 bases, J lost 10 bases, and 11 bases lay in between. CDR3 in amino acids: CASSSNREEQFF. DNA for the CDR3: TGTGCCAGCAGTTCAAACCGGGAAGAGCAGTTCTTC.

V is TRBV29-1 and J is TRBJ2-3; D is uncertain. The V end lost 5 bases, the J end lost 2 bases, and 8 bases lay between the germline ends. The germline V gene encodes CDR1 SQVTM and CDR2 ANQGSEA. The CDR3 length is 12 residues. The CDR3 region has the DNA TGCAGCGTTCGAGTTCCCACAGATACGCAGTATTTT. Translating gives CSVRVPTDTQYF.

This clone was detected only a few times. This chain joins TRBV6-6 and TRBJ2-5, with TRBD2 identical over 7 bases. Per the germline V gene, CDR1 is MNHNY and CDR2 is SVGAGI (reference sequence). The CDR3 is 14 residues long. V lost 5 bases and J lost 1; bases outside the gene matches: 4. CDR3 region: CASSGRAFQETQYF. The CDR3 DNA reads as TGTGCCAGCAGTGGGAGGGCCTTCCAAGAGACCCAGTACTTC.

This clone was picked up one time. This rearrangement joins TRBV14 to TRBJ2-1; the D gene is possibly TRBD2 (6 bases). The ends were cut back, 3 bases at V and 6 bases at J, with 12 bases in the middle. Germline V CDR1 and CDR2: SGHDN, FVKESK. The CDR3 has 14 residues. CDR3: CASSQLTSSNEQFF. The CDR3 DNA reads TGTGCCAGCAGCCAGTTGACTAGTAGCAATGAGCAGTTCTTC.